This TCR beta chain came from a study of regulatory T cells in long-lasting Graves disease. In building TCR beta libraries, iRepertoire HTBI primers were used together with Arm-PCR of CDR3 regions. TCRdb reanalysed the multiplex PCR reads using MiXCR and keeps one entry per CDR3 protein. The data contain 420,000 or so distinct CDR3 sequences, about a sixth of them singletons. This sample's time point: newly diagnosed GD, antithyroid drugs for less than 3 months. There was RNA extracted from PBMCs, and the TCR library was made from it. The CDR3 covers 13 residues. The trim removed 8 bases at V and 9 bases at J, leaving 6 bases unmatched. The germline gives CDR1 MNHEY, CDR2 SVGEGT. In addition, the sample was reused for a study of T cells in Graves' hyperthyroidism and ophthalmopathy. As that report states: The majority of expanded thyroid clonotypes above 0.001 also appeared in blood.

The material sequenced was peripheral blood mononuclear cells (PBMCs), taken at new diagnosis, from a patient treated with antithyroid drugs. The source of this sequence is a woman between 18 and 29 years old with Graves disease. The chain links TRBV6-2 or TRBV6-3 to TRBJ2-1; TRBD1 aligns across 11 bases. CDR3 coding DNA: TGTGCCAGCCATAGGACAGGGGGCGGTGAGCAGTTCTTC. Encoded protein: CASHRTGGGEQFF.